These 29 T cell receptor beta chains came from one sample sequenced in a study of Graves' ophthalmopathy and Graves' hyperthyroidism. RNA transcripts yielded amplified TCR beta CDR3 regions. An initial RT-PCR round employing HTBI primers preceded a second-round multiplex PCR. TCRdb used MiXCR to reprocess the multiplex PCR reads, holding one entry per CDR3 protein. The table includes 400,000 to 500,000 distinct CDR3 sequences, roughly 20% detected once. The sample comprised peripheral blood. The receptors were sampled from a woman between 18 and 29 years old with stable Graves' hyperthyroidism.

This clonotype showed up many times. The gene calls are TRBV12-3 or TRBV12-4 and TRBJ2-7; TRBD1 might be the D (6 bases). Trimming shortened V by 5 bases and J by 2 bases, and 13 bases separated the two germline ends. CDR3 size: 14 residues. The CDR3 here is CASSRTVAPYEQYF. The DNA of the CDR3 is TGTGCCAGCAGTAGGACAGTAGCCCCCTACGAGCAGTACTTC.

This clonotype occurred many times. This rearrangement joins TRBV7-3 to TRBJ2-2; a weak D match, TRBD1 (6 bases). Trimming pared 5 bases from V and 3 bases from J, leaving 13 bases between. The CDR3 is made up of 15 amino acids. CDR1 SGHTA and CDR2 FQGTGA come from the germline V gene. The CDR3 region is CASSRNGQYTGELFF. The CDR3 DNA reads as TGTGCCAGCAGCCGGAATGGACAGTACACCGGGGAGCTGTTTTTT.

Ten or more counts support this clonotype. This chain connects TRBV27 to TRBJ1-1; 7 nucleotides align to TRBD1. This CDR3 has 18 residues. CDR1 is MNHEY, CDR2 SMNVEV, per germline (reference sequence). Unmatched junction bases numbered 14, after V lost 2 bases and J lost 2 bases. Here the CDR3 reads CASSLQGLNRGFNTEAFF. The CDR3 region has the DNA TGTGCCAGCAGTTTACAAGGTCTCAACAGGGGATTCAACACTGAAGCTTTCTTT.

There are many counts of this clonotype. The chain carries TRBV5-1 and TRBJ2-2, with 10 bases matching TRBD2. The germline gives CDR1 SGHRS, CDR2 YFSETQ. V trimming: 5 bases; J trimming: 7 bases; junction bases outside the gene matches: 8. This CDR3 comprises 15 residues. CDR3 DNA sequence: TGCGCCAGCAGAATTAGCGGGAGGATGAGCGGGGAGCTGTTTTTT. This codes for CASRISGRMSGELFF.

This clonotype was counted many times. This chain links TRBV7-9 with TRBJ1-1; D gene ambiguous. Trimming stripped 5 bases from V and 1 base from J, with 8 bases between. Germline values: CDR1 SEHNR, CDR2 FQNEAQ (reference sequence). The CDR3 has 13 residues. The CDR3 sequence: CASSRDSNTEAFF. Written as DNA, the CDR3 is TGTGCCAGCAGCAGAGACTCGAACACTGAAGCTTTCTTT.

This clonotype came up many times. The chain employs TRBV28 and TRBJ1-2; no firm D call. V lost 6 bases, J lost 4 bases, and 12 bases lay in between. Germline V gene data show CDR1 as MDHEN and CDR2 as SYDVKM. The CDR3 spans 13 residues. CDR3 loop: CASSPSMRYGYTF. CDR3 sequence (DNA): TGTGCCAGCAGCCCGTCTATGCGCTATGGCTACACCTTC.

The sample holds many counts of this clonotype. This chain links TRBV30 with TRBJ2-6; unclear D gene. Trimming left V 2 bases short and J 3 bases short, with 8 bases between. Germline V lookup: CDR1 GTSNPN, CDR2 SVGIG (reference sequence). The CDR3 is 14 residues long. This chain's CDR3 is CAWSSGGGANVLTF. As DNA, the CDR3 is TGTGCCTGGAGTAGTGGTGGTGGGGCCAACGTCCTGACTTTC. Full variable domain (remainder filled in from reference TRBV30 and TRBJ2-6): SQTIHQWPATLVQPVGSPLSLECTVEGTSNPNLYWYRQAAGRGLQLLFYSVGIGQISSEVPQNLSASRPQDRQFILSSKKLLLSDSGFYLCAWSSGGGANVLTFGAGSRLTVL.

This clonotype was seen ten or more times. The chain links TRBV20-1 to TRBJ2-4, with 7 bases fitting TRBD1. CDR1 is DFQATT and CDR2 is SNEGSKA in the germline V gene (reference sequence). The CDR3 runs 17 residues. V shed 2 bases and J 3 bases; nucleotides not matched to a gene: 13. The CDR3 nucleotides are TGCAGTGCTAGAACATTAGAGGGGACAGTGGGCAAAAACATTCAGTACTTC. Amino acid sequence: CSARTLEGTVGKNIQYF.

This clonotype occurred once. J is TRBJ2-5 and V is TRBV20-1; D call uncertain. CDR3 size: 11 residues. V was trimmed by 5 bases and J by 3 bases, leaving 7 bases between them. Per germline, CDR1 DFQATT and CDR2 SNEGSKA (reference sequence). The CDR3 here is CSASGKETQYF. The CDR3 nucleotides read TGCAGTGCTTCCGGAAAAGAGACCCAGTACTTC.

This clonotype was recorded many times. The V call is TRBV15, the J call TRBJ2-7; a possible D gene is TRBD1 (6 bases). The CDR3 extends over 13 amino acids. Germline V CDR1 and CDR2: LNHNV, YYDKDF (reference sequence). Trimming took 0 bases from V and 5 from J, leaving 8 bases between them. Written as DNA, the CDR3 is TGTGCCACCAGCAGAGATCCAGGGGACGAGCAGTACTTC. This translates into CATSRDPGDEQYF.

This clonotype appeared many times. The V gene is TRBV7-9, the J gene TRBJ2-5; D is unclear. The length of the CDR3 is 14 residues. The V gene's germline CDR1 is SEHNR and CDR2 FQNEAQ (reference sequence). V lost 4 bases and J lost 4, with 13 bases in between. The CDR3 is CASSYHRVRETQYF. The CDR3 region has the DNA TGTGCCAGCAGCTATCATAGGGTGAGAGAGACCCAGTACTTC.

This clonotype was recorded many times. The chain recombines TRBV6-2 or TRBV6-3 with TRBJ1-5; D unresolved. The CDR3 runs 14 residues. The V gene lost 0 bases and the J gene lost 1 base, with 4 bases spanning the gap. CDR1 is MNHEY, CDR2 SVGEGT, per germline. CDR3 bases: TGTGCCAGCAGTTACTCGAGAAGCAATCAGCCCCAGCATTTT. Translated, it gives CASSYSRSNQPQHF.

V usage is TRBV12-3 or TRBV12-4 and J usage is TRBJ2-7, with TRBD1 identical over 9 bases. V shed 4 bases and J 5 bases; nucleotides not matched to a gene: 6. The CDR3 runs 14 residues. The CDR3 DNA follows: TGTGCCAGCAGTTCACTGGGACAGGGAAACGAGCAGTACTTC. As protein: CASSSLGQGNEQYF.

This clonotype was recorded many times. The chain carries TRBV20-1 and TRBJ2-1, with 8 bases matching TRBD2. The CDR3 is 16 residues long. Trimming at V came to 0 bases and at J to 2 bases, leaving 6 bases not matched to a gene. In germline, CDR1 is DFQATT, CDR2 SNEGSKA (reference sequence). The CDR3: CSARDAGGYTYNEQFF. CDR3 coding DNA: TGCAGTGCTAGAGATGCGGGGGGTTACACCTACAATGAGCAGTTCTTC.

The sample holds many counts of this clonotype. The chain combines TRBV6-5 with TRBJ2-7; 10 nucleotides match TRBD1. The CDR3 runs to 17 residues. V was pared by 0 bases and J by 3 bases, with 8 bases of the junction left unmatched. Germline V gene data show CDR1 as MNHEY and CDR2 as SVGAGI. In DNA form, the CDR3 reads TGTGCCAGCAGTTACTCAGGGACAGGGGCAAGTGTCTACGAGCAGTACTTC. Translating it yields CASSYSGTGASVYEQYF.

Concerning this clonotype itself: As the CDR3 is not closed by the conserved phenylalanine or tryptophan, this likely results from a read error. V is TRBV28 and J is TRBJ2-5, with D unclear. The CDR3 loop spans 11 amino acids. Trimming took off 2 bases at V and 5 bases at J, with 3 bases between the two ends. From germline, CDR1 is MDHEN and CDR2 SYDVKM. CDR3 region: CASSLTETQYY. The CDR3 DNA follows: TGTGCCAGCAGTTTAACGGAGACCCAGTACTAC.

This clonotype has a count of ten or more. The chain recombines TRBV11-2 with TRBJ1-2, with 7 nucleotides matching TRBD1. Germline V gene sequence: CDR1 SGHAT, CDR2 FQNNGV. The CDR3 loop spans 14 amino acids. Germline trimming cut 8 bases from V and 4 bases from J; bases unmatched to any gene: 10. The CDR3 bases are TGTGCCAGCTCCTCCAGGGGGACTTCCTATGGCTACACCTTC. Residues: CASSSRGTSYGYTF.

The CDR3 reads CASSSLRDRARRNYGYTF. The CDR3 DNA is TGTGCCAGCAGCTCTCTCCGGGACAGGGCACGGCGGAACTATGGCTACACCTTC. The genes are TRBV11-2 and TRBJ1-2; TRBD1 matches at 9 bases. The CDR3 loop spans 18 amino acids. Germline-derived CDR1 and CDR2 are SGHAT and FQNNGV. The V gene end was trimmed by 4 bases and the J gene end by 2 bases; junction bases not matched to a gene: 14.

The chain combines TRBV6-1 with TRBJ2-5; D not resolved. Trimming left V 6 bases short and J 1 base short, with 12 bases between. CDR1 and CDR2 from the germline V gene are MNHNS and SASEGT. The CDR3 spans 14 residues. This CDR3 reads CASRGLRIQETQYF. The CDR3 bases are TGTGCCAGCAGGGGCTTGCGGATCCAAGAGACCCAGTACTTC.

This clonotype showed up many times. V usage is TRBV10-1 and J usage is TRBJ1-2, with D possibly matching TRBD1 (5 bases). The V and J ends lost 7 bases and 4 bases respectively, with 13 bases between them. The CDR3 loop spans 13 amino acids. From germline, CDR1 is WNHNN and CDR2 SYGVQD (reference sequence). CDR3 residues: CASIQGFGYGYTF. CDR3 sequence (DNA): TGCGCCAGCATCCAGGGATTCGGCTATGGCTACACCTTC.

This clonotype was detected ten times or more. The CDR3 spells CASSPTNLGYEQYF. Written as DNA, the CDR3 is TGTGCCAGCAGTCCCACTAACCTCGGCTACGAGCAGTACTTC. The rearrangement joins TRBV12-3 or TRBV12-4 to TRBJ2-7; D unresolved. The CDR3 contains 14 residues. V gave up 5 bases and J gave up 3 bases, with 14 bases separating them.

This clonotype was counted ten times or more. A much larger clone lies one base from this, so it may be a read error. The chain is built from TRBV28 and TRBJ2-7; possible D gene TRBD2, 6 bases. Between the trimmed V and J ends, which lost 5 bases and 3 bases, there was a span of 14 bases. Germline lookup yields CDR1 MDHEN and CDR2 SYDVKM. The CDR3 runs 14 residues. CDR3 coding DNA: TGTGCCAGCAGTCCCGTTGCGCGGGGCTACGAGCAGTACTTC. It codes for CASSPVARGYEQYF.

The table lists this clonotype with a few counts. The CDR3 sequence is CASSSNPANTGELFF. The DNA of the CDR3 is TGTGCCAGCAGCTCCAACCCCGCGAACACCGGGGAGCTGTTTTTT. The chain combines TRBV7-3 with TRBJ2-2, with unresolved D. CDR1 is SGHTA and CDR2 is FQGTGA in the germline V gene. Trimming removed 4 bases from V and 0 bases from J, with 9 bases in between. This CDR3 has 15 amino acids.

Many counts were recorded for this clonotype. The gene calls are TRBV27 and TRBJ2-2; D ambiguous. V dropped 5 bases and J dropped 4 bases, with 5 bases sitting between them. Looked up from germline, CDR1 is MNHEY and CDR2 is SMNVEV (reference sequence). This CDR3 contains 12 residues. CDR3 amino acids: CASSPLTGELFF. In DNA, the CDR3 is TGTGCCAGCAGTCCTCTCACCGGGGAGCTGTTTTTT.

This clonotype appeared many times. The CDR3 coding sequence is TGTGCCAGCAGTTACTCGGTAGCGAGGGACTACGAGCAGTACTTC. Translation: CASSYSVARDYEQYF. The chain uses TRBV6-5 and TRBJ2-7, with D maybe TRBD2 (5 bases). The CDR3 extends over 15 amino acids. Germline-derived CDR1 and CDR2 are MNHEY and SVGAGI. The V end lost 0 bases, the J end lost 3 bases, and 12 bases lay between the germline ends.

This clonotype occurred a few times. This chain links TRBV18 with TRBJ2-5; tentative D call: TRBD1 (6 bases). In germline, CDR1 is KGHSH, CDR2 LQKENI. V was pared by 6 bases and J by 3 bases, with 14 bases between. This CDR3 has 14 amino acids. CDR3 residues: CASSLQGWEETQYF. The CDR3 DNA follows: TGTGCCAGCTCTCTACAGGGCTGGGAAGAGACCCAGTACTTC.

This clonotype was counted ten times or more. This chain links TRBV12-3 or TRBV12-4 with TRBJ1-1; D is perhaps TRBD1 (6 bases). The CDR3 spans 13 residues. Trimming took off 7 bases at V and 5 bases at J, with 14 bases between the two ends. The CDR3 sequence: CASTPYRATEAFF. In DNA, the CDR3 is TGTGCCAGCACCCCTTACAGGGCTACTGAAGCTTTCTTT.

This clonotype was seen many times. The genes are TRBV3-1 and TRBJ2-5, with 8 bases aligning to TRBD2. V was clipped by 4 bases and J by 2 bases; unmatched bases: 9. Germline V gene sequence: CDR1 LGHDT, CDR2 YNNKEL (reference sequence). The CDR3 has 16 amino acids. The CDR3 loop is CASSPAHGGRQETQYF. CDR3 nucleotides: TGTGCCAGCAGCCCCGCGCACGGCGGGAGGCAAGAGACCCAGTACTTC.

Many counts were recorded for this clonotype. V gene TRBV20-1 combines with J gene TRBJ2-7; 7 bases are shared with TRBD2. V was clipped by 7 bases and J by 4 bases; unmatched bases: 10. From germline, CDR1 is DFQATT and CDR2 SNEGSKA (reference sequence). This CDR3 contains 13 residues. CDR3 sequence (DNA): TGCAGTGTCTCAACGTGGGAGGGGTACGAGCAGTACTTC. Translated, it gives CSVSTWEGYEQYF.